Listed here are 10 T cell receptor beta chains from one sample, sequenced in a study of blood T cell repertoires in COVID-19. TCRdb's table, derived via immunoSEQ multiplex PCR, lists solely in-frame clones and lacks some. This sample has just over 300,000 clones, with around 85% found just once. The sample taken for sequencing was PBMCs or T cells enriched from blood (not recorded which). These receptor sequences come from a man aged 25-45 years who had recovered from COVID-19.

The chain recombines TRBV19 with TRBJ1-2, with D maybe TRBD1 (6 bases). CDR1 and CDR2 (germline): LNHDA, SQIVND (reference sequence). This CDR3 contains 14 residues. Trimming cost V 7 bases and J 2 bases, with 14 bases left between them. The CDR3, as DNA: TGTGCCAGTATTCCGGGACACCGGAACTATGGCTACACCTTC. Amino acid sequence: CASIPGHRNYGYTF.

CDR3 region: CATSILAGRPDTQYF. CDR3 DNA: TGTGCCACCAGCATACTAGCGGGGAGGCCAGATACGCAGTATTTT. This rearrangement joins TRBV15 to TRBJ2-3, with 10 bases matching TRBD2. This CDR3 has 15 residues. V dropped 4 bases and J dropped 4; count of bases not matched to a gene: 5. The germline V gene encodes CDR1 LNHNV and CDR2 YYDKDF (reference sequence).

The chain recombines TRBV6-5 with TRBJ1-5; TRBD1 aligns across 7 bases. The length of the CDR3 is 14 residues. V shed 8 bases and J 6 bases; nucleotides not matched to a gene: 10. CDR1 MNHEY and CDR2 SVGAGI come from the germline V gene. This CDR3 reads CASQRQGLGQPQHF. CDR3 sequence (DNA): TGTGCCAGCCAACGACAGGGCTTAGGTCAGCCCCAGCATTTT.

This CDR3 is CASKSAMAGEGKLFF. The CDR3 DNA sequence: TGTGCCAGCAAATCAGCGATGGCGGGGGAGGGCAAACTGTTTTTT. The rearrangement uses TRBV2 and TRBJ1-4, with D tentatively TRBD1 (5 bases). Germline V gene lookup returns CDR1 SNHLY and CDR2 FYNNEI. The CDR3 runs to 15 residues. Trimming took 7 bases from V and 11 from J, leaving 23 bases between them. Full variable domain (remainder filled in from reference TRBV2 and TRBJ1-4): EPEVTQTPSHQVTQMGQEVILRCVPISNHLYFYWYRQILGQKVEFLVSFYNNEISEKSEIFDDQFSVERPDGSNFTLKIRSTKLEDSAMYFCASKSAMAGEGKLFFGSGTQLSVL.

V usage is TRBV21-1 and J usage is TRBJ1-5. TRBV21-1 constitutes a pseudogene. The CDR3 runs to 17 residues. DNA for the CDR3: TGTGCCAGCAGCAAAGTAATTTGGCGAGGCAGCAATCAGCCCCAGCATTTT. This encodes CASSKVIWRGSNQPQHF.

The rearrangement joins TRBV18 to TRBJ2-7; 7 bases align to TRBD1. The CDR3 consists of 14 residues. CDR1 and CDR2 from the germline V gene are KGHSH and LQKENI. Unmatched junction bases numbered 7, after V lost 4 bases and J lost 4 bases. The CDR3 here is CASSRTGVGYEQYF. The CDR3 nucleotides read TGTGCCAGCTCACGTACAGGGGTCGGTTACGAGCAGTACTTC. The whole variable domain, filled in from reference TRBV18 and TRBJ2-7, reads NAGVMQNPRHLVRRRGQEARLRCSPMKGHSHVYWYRQLPEEGLKFMVYLQKENIIDESGMPKERFSAEFPKEGPSILRIQQVVRGDSAAYFCASSRTGVGYEQYFGPGTRLTVT.

V gene TRBV10-3 combines with J gene TRBJ1-3; TRBD1 might be the D (5 bases). The CDR3 loop spans 13 amino acids. Trimming took off 6 bases at V and 4 bases at J, with 10 bases between the two ends. Germline CDR1 is ENHRY and CDR2 is SYGVKD. The CDR3 DNA is TGTGCCATCAGCACAGGTCCAGGAAACACCATATATTTT. It encodes CAISTGPGNTIYF.

The chain recombines TRBV4-3 with TRBJ2-7; TRBD1 might be the D (6 bases). Trimming cost V 1 base and J 0 bases, with 10 bases left between them. This CDR3 spans 15 amino acids. Germline assignment: CDR1 LGHNA and CDR2 YSLEER. The CDR3 DNA reads TGCGCCAGCAGCCAAGTTCAAGGGGGCTCCTACGAGCAGTACTTC. It codes for CASSQVQGGSYEQYF.

This chain joins TRBV10-3 and TRBJ2-7; a weak D match, TRBD1 (5 bases). CDR1 and CDR2 (germline): ENHRY, SYGVKD. The CDR3 is 15 amino acids. V gave up 2 bases and J gave up 5 bases, with 16 bases separating them. The CDR3 protein is CAISEAGRTNNEQYF. CDR3 DNA: TGTGCCATCAGTGAGGCAGGGCGAACTAACAACGAGCAGTACTTC.

This sequence joins TRBV12-2 and TRBJ2-2; the D call TRBD2 from the table was never checked on the DNA. TRBV12-2 is marked as a pseudogene. The CDR3 has 17 amino acids. The chain's CDR3 is CASRRRAGALYTGELFF. The CDR3 DNA follows: TGTGCAAGTCGCAGAAGAGCGGGGGCCCTTTACACCGGGGAGCTGTTTTTT.